The 3 T cell receptor beta chains below were found in one sample sequenced in a study of T cells after yellow fever vaccination. MiXCR, applied by TCRdb to the 5' RACE reads, yields one record per CDR3 protein. This table holds 20,000 to 25,000 distinct CDR3 sequences, less than 3.5% found once. The source material was PBMCs, either bulk or a sorted T-cell subset (CD4+, CD8+, memory, or dextramer-sorted; not recorded which), sampled 35 to 50 days after the first yellow fever vaccination. The source is a young man who received the YFV17D yellow fever vaccine.

There are many counts of this clonotype. The rearrangement links TRBV3-1 to TRBJ1-1; D may be TRBD1 (5 bases). V lost 6 bases, J lost 5 bases, and 13 bases lay in between. The CDR3 runs to 13 residues. Germline V gene lookup returns CDR1 LGHDT and CDR2 YNNKEL (reference sequence). This CDR3 is CASRPGEGTEAFF. As DNA, the CDR3 is TGTGCCAGCAGGCCCGGGGAGGGGACTGAAGCTTTCTTT.

In its sample, this clonotype was seen many times. This rearrangement joins TRBV18 to TRBJ2-7; TRBD1 is a possible D gene (6 bases). The CDR3 is made up of 15 amino acids. Trimming removed 3 bases at V and 4 bases at J, with 16 bases between. Germline V lookup: CDR1 KGHSH, CDR2 LQKENI. Here the CDR3 reads CASSPDGQKFYEQYV. The CDR3 DNA sequence: TGTGCCAGCTCACCGGACGGACAGAAATTTTACGAGCAGTACGTC.

This clonotype was seen many times. The chain links TRBV10-3 to TRBJ2-1; unclear D gene. The CDR3 consists of 14 residues. Germline V gives CDR1 ENHRY, CDR2 SYGVKD. With 7 bases removed from V and 2 bases from J, the gap between germline ends came to 12 bases. Here the CDR3 reads CAIKGPRTYNEQFF. CDR3 coding DNA: TGTGCCATCAAGGGCCCTCGGACCTACAATGAGCAGTTCTTC.